The 18 T cell receptor beta chains given below trace back to one sample, sequenced in a study of blood T cell repertoires in COVID-19. The data were produced by immunoSEQ multiplex PCR, yet TCRdb's version contains in-frame clones alone and is incomplete. The table includes roughly 87,000 clones, less than 80% detected once. The sequencing input was peripheral blood. The receptors were sampled from a woman aged 50 to 65 with acute or convalescent COVID-19.

The rearrangement uses TRBV2 and TRBJ1-5; D is possibly TRBD1 (5 bases). With 7 bases removed from V and 3 bases from J, the gap between germline ends came to 16 bases. The CDR3 contains 15 residues. Germline V gene lookup returns CDR1 SNHLY and CDR2 FYNNEI. The CDR3 bases are TGTGCCAGCATACTCGGGACGGACTACAATCAGCCCCAGCATTTT. It codes for CASILGTDYNQPQHF. The variable domain in full, completed from reference TRBV2 and TRBJ1-5, reads EPEVTQTPSHQVTQMGQEVILRCVPISNHLYFYWYRQILGQKVEFLVSFYNNEISEKSEIFDDQFSVERPDGSNFTLKIRSTKLEDSAMYFCASILGTDYNQPQHFGDGTRLSIL.

V and J are TRBV6-2 or TRBV6-3 and TRBJ2-1, with 8 bases aligning to TRBD2. CDR3 length: 15 residues. CDR1 and CDR2 from the germline V gene are MNHEY and SVGEGT. The junction had 0 bases not matched to a gene; V was cut back by 2 bases and J by 0 bases. DNA of the CDR3: TGTGCCAGCAGTTACGGGACTAGCTCCTACAATGAGCAGTTCTTC. Translated, it gives CASSYGTSSYNEQFF.

The chain is built from TRBV3-1 (or the pseudogene TRBV3-2) and TRBJ1-2; TRBD1 matches at 7 bases. The junction had 8 bases not matched to a gene; V was cut back by 5 bases and J by 5 bases. Germline assignment: CDR1 LGHDT and CDR2 YNNKEL (reference sequence). CDR3 length: 14 residues. The CDR3 DNA reads TGTGCCAGCAGCACAGTGACAGGGAAGTATGGCTACACCTTC. Protein sequence: CASSTVTGKYGYTF.

The V and J genes are TRBV19 and TRBJ2-7; no clear D. Germline values: CDR1 LNHDA, CDR2 SQIVND (reference sequence). The CDR3 runs 14 residues. V was clipped by 4 bases and J by 2 bases, with 12 bases between them. The CDR3 DNA reads as TGTGCCAGTAGTAGTACAGTCTCAACCTACGAGCAGTACTTC. This encodes CASSSTVSTYEQYF.

The genes are TRBV27 and TRBJ1-5, with 10 bases aligning to TRBD1. After removal of 5 bases from V and 5 bases from J, the junction contained 9 bases not matched to a gene. The CDR3 has 16 amino acids. Germline lookup yields CDR1 MNHEY and CDR2 SMNVEV (reference sequence). The CDR3 DNA is TGTGCCAGCAGTCCTAATCCGGGACAGGGGTATCAGCCCCAGCATTTT. It codes for CASSPNPGQGYQPQHF.

This clone occurred a few times. The chain recombines TRBV2 with TRBJ2-7, with D unresolved. Germline CDR1 is SNHLY and CDR2 is FYNNEI. V was cut by 6 bases and J by 6 bases, with 18 bases left in between. The CDR3 spans 14 residues. In nucleotides, the CDR3 is TGTGCCAGCAGCCTCCGTACAGTGGCCGCCGAGCAGTACTTC. It codes for CASSLRTVAAEQYF.

The chain is built from TRBV7-2 and TRBJ1-4; 7 positions agree with TRBD1. This CDR3 has 16 amino acids. The V gene's germline CDR1 is SGHTA and CDR2 FQGNSA. With V trimmed by 5 bases and J by 4 bases, 10 bases remained unmatched. The CDR3 nucleotides are TGTGCCAGCAGCCCGCGGCCGGGACAGATTAATGAAAAACTGTTTTTT. Protein: CASSPRPGQINEKLFF.

The V call is TRBV11-3, the J call TRBJ2-3; D possibly corresponds to TRBD1 (5 bases). The V and J ends lost 3 bases and 5 bases respectively, with 6 bases between them. The CDR3 extends over 12 amino acids. The germline CDR1 and CDR2 sequences are SGHNT and YENEEA. The CDR3 sequence is CASSFRGDTQYF. The DNA of the CDR3 is TGTGCCAGCAGCTTTAGGGGAGATACGCAGTATTTT.

The chain combines TRBV27 with TRBJ1-6, with a tentative D call TRBD1 (6 bases). The length of the CDR3 is 15 residues. V dropped 3 bases and J dropped 8 bases, with 14 bases sitting between them. From germline, CDR1 is MNHEY and CDR2 SMNVEV (reference sequence). CDR3 in amino acids: CASSFAGAADSPLHF. The CDR3 DNA follows: TGTGCCAGCAGTTTTGCGGGGGCCGCCGATTCACCCCTCCACTTT.

This clone was found a few times. V is TRBV7-9 and J is TRBJ1-1, with D possibly being TRBD1 (6 bases). This CDR3 region has 17 residues. V was cut by 0 bases and J by 0 bases, with 14 bases left in between. Germline values: CDR1 SEHNR, CDR2 FQNEAQ (reference sequence). DNA of the CDR3: TGTGCCAGCAGCTTAGCGCTCCTAGGACAGCTGAACACTGAAGCTTTCTTT. The encoded protein is CASSLALLGQLNTEAFF.

The chain couples TRBV29-1 to TRBJ2-7; D unresolved. The V end was cut by 4 bases, the J end by 6 bases, with 10 bases between. The CDR3 is 11 residues long. Germline-derived CDR1 and CDR2 are SQVTM and ANQGSEA. CDR3 in DNA: TGCAGCGTTGGTAGCTCTGCCGAGCAGTACTTC. Protein sequence: CSVGSSAEQYF.

This clone appeared once. The chain joins TRBV27 to TRBJ2-3; 7 nucleotides match TRBD1. The V and J ends lost 2 bases and 2 bases, in that order; junction bases with no gene match: 4. This CDR3 region has 15 residues. The germline V gene has CDR1 MNHEY and CDR2 SMNVEV (reference sequence). This CDR3 is CASSLQDRATDTQYF. DNA for the CDR3: TGTGCCAGCAGTTTACAAGACAGGGCCACAGATACGCAGTATTTT.

The chain is built from TRBV29-1 and TRBJ2-1, with D possibly being TRBD1 (6 bases). CDR1 SQVTM and CDR2 ANQGSEA come from the germline V gene. CDR3 length: 12 residues. Trimming removed 4 bases from V and 7 bases from J, with 11 bases in between. The CDR3 reads CSVGTERNEQFF. The CDR3 region has the DNA TGCAGCGTTGGGACAGAACGAAATGAGCAGTTCTTC.

V gene TRBV24-1 combines with J gene TRBJ1-2; 11 bases are shared with TRBD1. The V gene's germline CDR1 is KGHDR and CDR2 SFDVKD. The V segment lost 2 bases and the J segment 8 bases; nucleotides outside the gene matches: 9. The CDR3 covers 16 residues. For the CDR3, the DNA is TGTGCCACCAGTGATTCAAGGACAGGGGGCCTTTTGGGCTACACCTTC. This translates into CATSDSRTGGLLGYTF.

This clone appeared a few times. The J gene is TRBJ1-6, the V gene TRBV7-3, with a tentative D call TRBD1 (6 bases). Trimming pared 3 bases from V and 8 bases from J, leaving 14 bases between. The CDR3 runs 15 residues. CDR1 and CDR2 from the germline V gene are SGHTA and FQGTGA. CDR3 DNA: TGTGCCAGCAGCTTGGCAGGGGACAATTATTCACCCCTCCACTTT. This translates into CASSLAGDNYSPLHF.

The chain recombines TRBV7-9 with TRBJ1-2; D is undetermined. The CDR3 extends over 18 amino acids. Germline V gene sequence: CDR1 SEHNR, CDR2 FQNEAQ (reference sequence). Trimming shortened V by 1 base and J by 2 bases, and 20 bases separated the two germline ends. The CDR3 DNA follows: TGTGCCAGCAGCTTAGGAGGTCTGACGGGGTTCTCGAACTATGGCTACACCTTC. Encoded protein: CASSLGGLTGFSNYGYTF.

Only one count was recorded for this clone. The CDR3 here is CASSIITGGANTEAFF. DNA for the CDR3: TGTGCCAGCAGCATCATCACAGGGGGCGCGAACACTGAAGCTTTCTTT. The chain couples TRBV7-9 to TRBJ1-1; TRBD1 aligns across 9 bases. Trimming removed 5 bases from V and 1 base from J; junction bases left unmatched: 8. This CDR3 region has 16 residues. Germline V lookup: CDR1 SEHNR, CDR2 FQNEAQ (reference sequence).

CDR3 DNA sequence: TGTGCCAGTTTGAGGCAGCCTAATGAAAAACTGTTTTTT. Residues: CASLRQPNEKLFF. The J gene is TRBJ1-4, the V gene TRBV2; no clear D gene. In germline, CDR1 is SNHLY, CDR2 FYNNEI. The ends were cut back, 9 bases at V and 3 bases at J, with 11 bases in the middle. The CDR3 consists of 13 residues.